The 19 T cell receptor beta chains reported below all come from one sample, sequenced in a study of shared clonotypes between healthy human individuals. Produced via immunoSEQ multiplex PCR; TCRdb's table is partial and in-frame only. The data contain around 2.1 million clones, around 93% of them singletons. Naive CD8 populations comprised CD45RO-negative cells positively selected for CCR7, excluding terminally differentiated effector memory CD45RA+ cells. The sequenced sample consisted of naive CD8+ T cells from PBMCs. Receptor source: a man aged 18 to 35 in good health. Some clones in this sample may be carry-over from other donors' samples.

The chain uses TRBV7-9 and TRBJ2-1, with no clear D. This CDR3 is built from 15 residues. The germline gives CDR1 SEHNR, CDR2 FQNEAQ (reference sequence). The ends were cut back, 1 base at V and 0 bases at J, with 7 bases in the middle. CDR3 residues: CASSLGISSYNEQFF. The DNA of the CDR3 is TGTGCCAGCAGCTTAGGGATTAGCTCCTACAATGAGCAGTTCTTC.

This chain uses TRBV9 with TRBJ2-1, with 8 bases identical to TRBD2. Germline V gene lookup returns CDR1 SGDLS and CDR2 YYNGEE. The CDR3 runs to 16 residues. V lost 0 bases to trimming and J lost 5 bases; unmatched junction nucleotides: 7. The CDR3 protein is CASSVGHLAGHNEQFF. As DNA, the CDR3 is TGTGCCAGCAGCGTAGGTCATCTAGCGGGCCACAATGAGCAGTTCTTC.

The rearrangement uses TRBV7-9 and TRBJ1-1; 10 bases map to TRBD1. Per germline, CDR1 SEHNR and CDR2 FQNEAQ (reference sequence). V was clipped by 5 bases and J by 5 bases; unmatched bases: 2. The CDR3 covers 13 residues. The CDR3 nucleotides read TGTGCCAGCAGCGGGGACAGGGGTACTGAAGCTTTCTTT. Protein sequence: CASSGDRGTEAFF.

The DNA for the CDR3 is TGTGCCAGCACCCTGACAGTTTTGGACTCTGGAAACACCATATATTTT. Residues: CASTLTVLDSGNTIYF. This chain links TRBV21-1 with TRBJ1-3; TRBD1 is taken as the D call from the table, unchecked against the DNA. TRBV21-1 is assigned pseudogene status. CDR3 size: 16 residues.

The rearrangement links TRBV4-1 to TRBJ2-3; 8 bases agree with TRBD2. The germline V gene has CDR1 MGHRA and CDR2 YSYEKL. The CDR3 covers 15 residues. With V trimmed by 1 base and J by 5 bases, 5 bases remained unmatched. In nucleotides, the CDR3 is TGCGCCAGCAGCCAAGTCGGGACTAGGGGAGATACGCAGTATTTT. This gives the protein CASSQVGTRGDTQYF.

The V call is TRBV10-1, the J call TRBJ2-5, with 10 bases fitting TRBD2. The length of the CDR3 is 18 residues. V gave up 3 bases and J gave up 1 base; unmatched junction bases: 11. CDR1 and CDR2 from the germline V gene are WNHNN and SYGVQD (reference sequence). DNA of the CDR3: TGCGCCAGCAGTGACCCTTCGGGGCAGCGGGAGGGCCAAGAGACCCAGTACTTC. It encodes CASSDPSGQREGQETQYF.

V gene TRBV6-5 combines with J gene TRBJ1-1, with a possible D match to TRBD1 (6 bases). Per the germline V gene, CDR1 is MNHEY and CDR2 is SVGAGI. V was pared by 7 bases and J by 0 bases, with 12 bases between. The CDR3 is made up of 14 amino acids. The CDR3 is CASNVPGVNTEAFF. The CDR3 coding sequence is TGTGCCAGCAATGTGCCAGGGGTGAACACTGAAGCTTTCTTT.

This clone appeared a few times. The CDR3 sequence is CATARFGNTIYF. The CDR3 DNA is TGTGCCACCGCCAGGTTTGGAAACACCATATATTTT. The V call is TRBV19, the J call TRBJ1-3; D is ambiguous. Germline V gives CDR1 LNHDA, CDR2 SQIVND (reference sequence). CDR3 length: 12 residues. V dropped 10 bases and J dropped 3 bases, with 10 bases sitting between them.

The CDR3 region has the DNA TGTGCCAGCAGCCGACCAGGGACTAGCGGGATGGACGAGCAGTACTTC. This gives the protein CASSRPGTSGMDEQYF. The chain combines TRBV7-8 with TRBJ2-7, with TRBD2 identical over 13 bases. The CDR3 extends over 16 amino acids. V shed 5 bases, J shed 5 bases, and the junction held 9 bases outside the gene matches. Germline V gene sequence: CDR1 SGHVS, CDR2 FQNEAQ.

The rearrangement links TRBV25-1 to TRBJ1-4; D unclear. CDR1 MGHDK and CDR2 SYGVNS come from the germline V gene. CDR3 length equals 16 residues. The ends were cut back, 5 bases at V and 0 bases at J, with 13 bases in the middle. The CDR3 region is CASSSGTEATNEKLFF. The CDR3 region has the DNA TGTGCCAGCAGTTCTGGCACAGAAGCAACTAATGAAAAACTGTTTTTT.

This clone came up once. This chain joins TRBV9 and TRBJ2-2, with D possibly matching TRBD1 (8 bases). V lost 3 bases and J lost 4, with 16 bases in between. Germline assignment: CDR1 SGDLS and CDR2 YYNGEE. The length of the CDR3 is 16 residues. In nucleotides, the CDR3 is TGTGCCAGCAGCGAGCCCACAGGGGGGGTCACCGGGGAGCTGTTTTTT. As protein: CASSEPTGGVTGELFF.

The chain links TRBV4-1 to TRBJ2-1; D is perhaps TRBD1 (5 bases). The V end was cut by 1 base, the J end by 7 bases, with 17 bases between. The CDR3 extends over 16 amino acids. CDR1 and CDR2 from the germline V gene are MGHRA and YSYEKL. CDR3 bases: TGCGCCAGCAGCCAAGTAGTACAGGAACCGCGGAATGAGCAGTTCTTC. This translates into CASSQVVQEPRNEQFF.

CDR3 amino acids: CASSMRGAEAFF. The CDR3 coding sequence is TGTGCCAGTAGTATGAGGGGCGCGGAAGCTTTCTTT. The gene calls are TRBV19 and TRBJ1-1; D is perhaps TRBD1 (5 bases). Trimming stripped 3 bases from V and 8 bases from J, with 10 bases between. The germline V gene has CDR1 LNHDA and CDR2 SQIVND (reference sequence). The CDR3 loop spans 12 amino acids.

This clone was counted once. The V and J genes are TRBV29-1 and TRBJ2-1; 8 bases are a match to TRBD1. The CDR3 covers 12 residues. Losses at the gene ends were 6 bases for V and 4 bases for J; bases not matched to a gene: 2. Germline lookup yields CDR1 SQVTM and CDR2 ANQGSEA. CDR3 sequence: CSVGTGYNEQFF. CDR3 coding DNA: TGCAGCGTAGGGACAGGTTACAATGAGCAGTTCTTC.

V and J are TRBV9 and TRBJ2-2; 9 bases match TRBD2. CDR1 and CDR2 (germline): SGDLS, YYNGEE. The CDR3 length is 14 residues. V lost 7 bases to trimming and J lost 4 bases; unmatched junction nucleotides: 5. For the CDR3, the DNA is TGTGCCAGCTCGGGACTAGCAGGCACCGGGGAGCTGTTTTTT. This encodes CASSGLAGTGELFF.

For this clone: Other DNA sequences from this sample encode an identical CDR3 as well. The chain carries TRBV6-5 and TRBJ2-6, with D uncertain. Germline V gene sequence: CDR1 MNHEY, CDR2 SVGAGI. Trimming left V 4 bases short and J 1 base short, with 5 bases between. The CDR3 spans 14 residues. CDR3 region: CASSWVSGANVLTF. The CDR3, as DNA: TGTGCCAGCAGTTGGGTTTCTGGGGCCAACGTCCTGACTTTC.

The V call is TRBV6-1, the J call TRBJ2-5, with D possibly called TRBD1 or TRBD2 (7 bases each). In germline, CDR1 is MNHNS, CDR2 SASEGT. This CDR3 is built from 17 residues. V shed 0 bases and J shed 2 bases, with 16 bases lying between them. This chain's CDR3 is CASSEADRDYLQETQYF. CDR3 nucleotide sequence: TGTGCCAGCAGTGAAGCAGACAGGGACTACCTACAAGAGACCCAGTACTTC.

The CDR3 spells CASSERAGKDEQYF. CDR3 DNA: TGTGCCAGCAGTGAACGGGCAGGGAAGGACGAGCAGTACTTC. The chain carries TRBV2 and TRBJ2-7; tentatively, D is TRBD1 (5 bases). CDR3 size: 14 residues. V dropped 2 bases and J dropped 5 bases, with 13 bases sitting between them. Germline loops: CDR1 SNHLY, CDR2 FYNNEI.

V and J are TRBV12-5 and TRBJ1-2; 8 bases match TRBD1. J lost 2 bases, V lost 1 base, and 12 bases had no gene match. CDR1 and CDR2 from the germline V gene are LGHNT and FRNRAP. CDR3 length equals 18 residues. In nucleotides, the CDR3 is TGTGCTAGTGGTTTGGACTTCCCTCAGGGACAGGCGAACTATGGCTACACCTTC. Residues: CASGLDFPQGQANYGYTF. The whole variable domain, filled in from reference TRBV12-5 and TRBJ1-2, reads DARVTQTPRHKVTEMGQEVTMRCQPILGHNTVFWYRQTMMQGLELLAYFRNRAPLDDSGMPKDRFSAEMPDATLATLKIQPSEPRDSAVYFCASGLDFPQGQANYGYTFGSGTRLTVV.